This T cell receptor (beta chain) was found in a study of cytomegalovirus exposure and HLA in healthy donors. Study-level information: The study's early data release held about 85 million unique TCRs from HLA-typed donors.

All the people who gave samples were healthy bone marrow donors. The study ran its PCR with 60 Vbeta and 13 Jbeta primers. Repertoires were generated with immunoSEQ multiplex PCR, while TCRdb's copy carries only in-frame clones and drops some. The sample has about 170,000 clones; around 74% are singletons. Study conclusions and caveats: Analyzed later, association rates of TCRs varied across HLA loci, with DRB1 most and HLA-C fewest. Earlier analysis looked at TCR beta V segments, and most were productive about 90% or about 30% of the time.

This CDR3 is 16 amino acids long. Germline V gene data show CDR1 as MGHDK and CDR2 as SYGVNS. Unmatched junction bases numbered 7, after V lost 2 bases and J lost 7 bases. In regard to this clone: Its antigen remains unknown.

This rearrangement joins TRBV25-1 to TRBJ1-6; 8 nucleotides match TRBD1. Sequenced: PBMCs. The sequence was collected from a female donor in good health and CMV-seronegative. The DNA for the CDR3 is TGTGCCAGCAGTGAACTCGACAGGGGAATCAATTCACCCCTCCACTTT. Its protein is CASSELDRGINSPLHF.